A selection of T cell receptor beta chains follows, all from one sample in a study of cytomegalovirus exposure and HLA in healthy donors. The repertoire was sequenced with immunoSEQ multiplex PCR; TCRdb's copy has only in-frame clones and lacks some. The sample includes 30,000 to 35,000 clones, roughly 80% of them seen just once. Sequencing used PBMCs. The receptors derive from a male donor in good health and CMV-seronegative. Both conserved end residues are part of each CDR3. The D gene is left open where the match is weak. The listing skips clone size in some rows; elsewhere it reads once, few, many or a size class.

j_call d_call v_call clone_size cdr3_aa cdr3_nt
TRBJ2-3 TRBD1 TRBV5-1 . CASSRTGAGDTQYF TGCGCCAGCAGCAGGACAGGGGCCGGAGATACGCAGTATTTT
TRBJ2-3 . TRBV25-1 once CASRGEQAFDTQYF TGTGCCAGCAGAGGTGAACAGGCCTTCGATACGCAGTATTTT
TRBJ1-5 . TRBV2 . CASTDSNQPQHF TGTGCCAGCACAGATAGCAATCAGCCCCAGCATTTT
TRBJ2-7 TRBD2 TRBV4-2 . CASSQDSLGLAGTYEQYF TGTGCCAGCAGCCAGGACAGCCTGGGACTAGCGGGCACCTACGAGCAGTACTTC
TRBJ2-3 . TRBV5-1 . CASSNGGGSTDTQYF TGCGCCAGCAGCAATGGCGGCGGTAGCACAGATACGCAGTATTTT
TRBJ2-2 TRBD1 TRBV5-1 . CASSLASTGKFTGELFF TGCGCCAGCAGTTTGGCCTCGACAGGGAAGTTTACCGGGGAGCTGTTTTTT
TRBJ2-7 . TRBV7-2 . CASSLSLGSSYEQYF TGTGCCAGCAGCTTATCACTCGGGAGTTCCTACGAGCAGTACTTC
TRBJ1-6 . TRBV4-2 . CASSQGQGNSPLHF TGTGCCAGCAGCCAAGGGCAGGGGAATTCACCCCTCCACTTT
TRBJ1-1 TRBD1 TRBV5-1 . CASSQTGQGIAAFF TGCGCCAGCAGTCAGACGGGACAGGGAATCGCAGCTTTCTTT
TRBJ2-1 . TRBV20-1 . CSASGFDEQFF TGCAGTGCTAGCGGGTTCGATGAGCAGTTCTTC
TRBJ2-2 . TRBV27 . CASSFPGGSRELFF TGTGCCAGCAGTTTCCCCGGCGGCAGCCGGGAGCTGTTTTTT
TRBJ1-4 . TRBV4-2 . CASSAKEGSNEKLFF TGTGCCAGCAGTGCCAAAGAGGGCAGTAATGAAAAACTGTTTTTT
TRBJ2-1 TRBD2 TRBV7-8 . CATTFKPGLAGSNEQFF TGTGCCACTACTTTCAAACCGGGACTAGCGGGATCGAATGAGCAGTTCTTC
TRBJ1-2 . TRBV6-1 few CASSARRGGDYGYTF TGTGCCAGCAGCGCCCGACGAGGAGGGGACTATGGCTACACCTTC
TRBJ2-1 . TRBV13 . CASSSERVSYNEQFF TGTGCCAGCAGCTCGGAACGGGTAAGCTACAATGAGCAGTTCTTC
TRBJ2-1 . TRBV29-1 . CSVEKDSYNEQFF TGCAGCGTTGAGAAGGACAGCTACAATGAGCAGTTCTTC
TRBJ2-7 . TRBV2 . CASRGTTLSYEQYF TGTGCCAGCAGAGGGACAACCCTTTCCTACGAGCAGTACTTC
TRBJ2-7 TRBD1 TRBV7-9 . CASSFGQGADEQYF TGTGCCAGCAGCTTTGGACAGGGGGCGGACGAGCAGTACTTC
TRBJ1-4 . TRBV20-1 . CSAGEGEKLFF TGCAGTGCTGGCGAGGGTGAAAAACTGTTTTTT
TRBJ1-5 TRBD1 TRBV6-1 . CASRAGGKPQHF TGTGCCAGCAGGGCAGGGGGGAAACCCCAGCATTTT
TRBJ1-1 TRBD1 TRBV30 . CAWRGDRARGSEAFF TGTGCCTGGAGGGGAGACAGGGCCCGGGGTAGCGAAGCTTTCTTT
TRBJ2-4 TRBD2 TRBV6-5 once CASLAGGGAKNIQYF TGTGCATCACTAGCGGGTGGAGGAGCCAAAAACATTCAGTACTTC